These T cell receptor beta chains were read from a single sample in a study of response to subunit inactivated influenza vaccine. TCRdb passed the RT-PCR reads through MiXCR, listing each CDR3 protein once. Of 450,000 to 600,000 distinct CDR3 sequences listed, around 8% were seen once; the top ten hold approximately 12%. The sample in question was PBMCs from blood, obtained around 25 months after vaccination. Source of these receptors: a man between 50 and 75 years old who received an inactivated influenza vaccine. CDR3s include the opening cysteine and the closing phenylalanine or tryptophan. The order of the fields is J gene, D gene, V gene, clone size, CDR3 protein, CDR3 DNA. A D gene is named only where the DNA matches it firmly. Size is omitted from some rows. Given values are once, few, many or a class for expanded clones.

J gene: TRBJ2-7
D gene: .
V gene: TRBV5-1
clone size: many
CDR3 protein: CASSLEGTSRHEQYF
CDR3 DNA: TGCGCCAGCAGCTTGGAAGGTACTAGCCGGCACGAGCAGTACTTC

J gene: TRBJ2-1
D gene: .
V gene: TRBV5-1
clone size: .
CDR3 protein: CASSLVRGNYNEQFF
CDR3 DNA: TGCGCCAGCAGCTTGGTCAGGGGAAACTACAATGAGCAGTTCTTC

J gene: TRBJ1-4
D gene: TRBD1
V gene: TRBV12-3/TRBV12-4
clone size: few
CDR3 protein: CASSPRTGPNEKLFF
CDR3 DNA: TGTGCCAGCAGTCCTAGGACAGGCCCGAATGAAAAACTGTTTTTT

J gene: TRBJ1-1
D gene: .
V gene: TRBV9
clone size: many
CDR3 protein: CASSVIENTEAFF
CDR3 DNA: TGTGCCAGCAGCGTTATAGAGAACACTGAAGCTTTCTTT

J gene: TRBJ2-2
D gene: .
V gene: TRBV6-2/TRBV6-3
clone size: .
CDR3 protein: CASRFTRAGELFF
CDR3 DNA: TGTGCCAGCAGATTTACTAGAGCCGGGGAGCTGTTTTTT

J gene: TRBJ2-3
D gene: .
V gene: TRBV28
clone size: many
CDR3 protein: CASRRQSTSTDTQYF
CDR3 DNA: TGTGCCAGCAGACGACAGTCGACTAGCACAGATACGCAGTATTTT

J gene: TRBJ2-7
D gene: TRBD1
V gene: TRBV5-1
clone size: many
CDR3 protein: CASSGTGGPSSYEQYF
CDR3 DNA: TGCGCCAGCAGCGGAACAGGGGGACCTTCATCCTACGAGCAGTACTTC

J gene: TRBJ2-5
D gene: TRBD1
V gene: TRBV20-1
clone size: .
CDR3 protein: CSLLRTGETQYF
CDR3 DNA: TGCAGTTTGCTCCGGACAGGAGAGACCCAGTACTTC

J gene: TRBJ2-1
D gene: .
V gene: TRBV3-1
clone size: .
CDR3 protein: CASSQDPSGHEQFF
CDR3 DNA: TGTGCCAGCAGCCAAGATCCTAGTGGCCATGAGCAGTTCTTC

J gene: TRBJ2-2
D gene: TRBD1
V gene: TRBV7-2
clone size: many
CDR3 protein: CASRSARGQGAGELFF
CDR3 DNA: TGTGCCAGCAGGTCGGCTCGGGGACAGGGGGCCGGGGAGCTGTTTTTT

J gene: TRBJ2-3
D gene: .
V gene: TRBV15
clone size: many
CDR3 protein: CATSRDLASSTDTQYF
CDR3 DNA: TGTGCCACCAGCAGAGATTTGGCTAGCAGCACAGATACGCAGTATTTT

J gene: TRBJ1-1
D gene: .
V gene: TRBV11-2
clone size: many
CDR3 protein: CASSLEWSLINTEAFF
CDR3 DNA: TGTGCCAGCAGCTTAGAATGGTCTCTTATCAACACTGAAGCTTTCTTT

J gene: TRBJ2-3
D gene: .
V gene: TRBV27
clone size: many
CDR3 protein: CASSSLMGTEGTDTQYF
CDR3 DNA: TGTGCCAGCAGTTCCCTCATGGGGACGGAGGGCACAGATACGCAGTATTTT

J gene: TRBJ2-4
D gene: .
V gene: TRBV7-2
clone size: .
CDR3 protein: CASSQGGADNIQYF
CDR3 DNA: TGTGCCAGCAGCCAGGGGGGGGCGGATAACATTCAGTACTTC

J gene: TRBJ2-7
D gene: TRBD1
V gene: TRBV7-9
clone size: many
CDR3 protein: CASSTGGFGYEQYF
CDR3 DNA: TGTGCCAGCAGTACAGGGGGCTTTGGGTACGAGCAGTACTTC

J gene: TRBJ2-2
D gene: TRBD2
V gene: TRBV7-6
clone size: few
CDR3 protein: CASSKTSGANTGELFF
CDR3 DNA: TGTGCCAGCAGCAAAACTAGCGGGGCGAACACCGGGGAGCTGTTTTTT

J gene: TRBJ2-7
D gene: .
V gene: TRBV7-8
clone size: .
CDR3 protein: CASSLKFLEGSYEQYF
CDR3 DNA: TGTGCCAGCAGCTTAAAATTTTTGGAGGGGAGCTACGAGCAGTACTTC

J gene: TRBJ2-3
D gene: .
V gene: TRBV5-1
clone size: many
CDR3 protein: CASRLRGNTDTQYF
CDR3 DNA: TGCGCCAGCAGACTGAGGGGCAACACAGATACGCAGTATTTT

J gene: TRBJ2-7
D gene: TRBD1
V gene: TRBV12-3/TRBV12-4
clone size: .
CDR3 protein: CASTWTGPSYEQYF
CDR3 DNA: TGTGCCAGCACCTGGACAGGTCCCTCCTACGAGCAGTACTTC

J gene: TRBJ1-1
D gene: .
V gene: TRBV6-1
clone size: many
CDR3 protein: CASSPTSSVSWGYF
CDR3 DNA: TGTGCCAGCAGTCCAACCTCCAGCGTCTCTTGGGGGTACTTT

J gene: TRBJ1-2
D gene: TRBD1
V gene: TRBV5-1
clone size: few
CDR3 protein: CARVRETGKSSNYGYTF
CDR3 DNA: TGCGCCCGCGTGCGAGAGACAGGGAAATCGAGTAACTATGGCTACACCTTC

J gene: TRBJ2-7
D gene: .
V gene: TRBV20-1
clone size: .
CDR3 protein: CSARLDPYSYEQYF
CDR3 DNA: TGCAGTGCTAGGCTTGATCCATACTCCTACGAGCAGTACTTC

J gene: TRBJ2-7
D gene: .
V gene: TRBV7-2
clone size: .
CDR3 protein: CASSPGQHYEQYF
CDR3 DNA: TGTGCCAGCAGCCCTGGACAGCACTACGAGCAGTACTTC

J gene: TRBJ2-7
D gene: TRBD1
V gene: TRBV25-1
clone size: .
CDR3 protein: CASSEWDRYEQYF
CDR3 DNA: TGTGCCAGCAGTGAATGGGACAGATACGAGCAGTACTTC

J gene: TRBJ2-7
D gene: .
V gene: TRBV27
clone size: few
CDR3 protein: CASSFLQGYEQYF
CDR3 DNA: TGTGCCAGCAGTTTCCTACAGGGATACGAGCAGTACTTC

J gene: TRBJ1-1
D gene: .
V gene: TRBV5-1
clone size: .
CDR3 protein: CASSLVGGVPEAFF
CDR3 DNA: TGCGCCAGCAGCTTGGTCGGCGGGGTCCCTGAAGCTTTCTTT

J gene: TRBJ2-6
D gene: .
V gene: TRBV27
clone size: few
CDR3 protein: CASSPAEGAGANVLTF
CDR3 DNA: TGTGCCAGCAGCCCTGCGGAGGGTGCTGGGGCCAACGTCCTGACTTTC

J gene: TRBJ1-4
D gene: .
V gene: TRBV12-3/TRBV12-4
clone size: few
CDR3 protein: CASSEQFPSGEKLFF
CDR3 DNA: TGTGCCAGCAGTGAGCAATTCCCTTCGGGTGAAAAACTGTTTTTT

J gene: TRBJ2-1
D gene: .
V gene: TRBV10-3
clone size: .
CDR3 protein: CAISASHGVYDEQFF
CDR3 DNA: TGTGCCATCAGTGCGAGCCATGGAGTCTACGATGAGCAGTTCTTC

J gene: TRBJ1-1
D gene: .
V gene: TRBV6-2/TRBV6-3
clone size: few
CDR3 protein: CASSYSIIPGLLIGMNTEAFF
CDR3 DNA: TGTGCCAGCAGTTACTCGATCATACCGGGACTACTCATCGGGATGAACACTGAAGCTTTCTTT

J gene: TRBJ2-2
D gene: TRBD2
V gene: TRBV4-3
clone size: .
CDR3 protein: CASSQDWQASGRMELFF
CDR3 DNA: TGCGCCAGCAGCCAAGATTGGCAAGCTAGCGGGAGAATGGAGCTGTTTTTT

J gene: TRBJ2-5
D gene: .
V gene: TRBV10-3
clone size: many
CDR3 protein: CAISRTAQETQYF
CDR3 DNA: TGTGCCATCAGCAGGACAGCCCAAGAGACCCAGTACTTC

J gene: TRBJ1-2
D gene: .
V gene: TRBV4-3
clone size: .
CDR3 protein: CASSQEREGGRRIYGYTF
CDR3 DNA: TGCGCCAGCAGCCAAGAGAGGGAGGGGGGCAGGCGCATCTATGGCTACACCTTC

J gene: TRBJ1-5
D gene: .
V gene: TRBV15
clone size: .
CDR3 protein: CATSRDKNLPQHF
CDR3 DNA: TGTGCCACCAGCAGAGATAAGAATTTGCCCCAGCATTTT

J gene: TRBJ2-1
D gene: .
V gene: TRBV20-1
clone size: .
CDR3 protein: CSATGTATEQFF
CDR3 DNA: TGCAGTGCTACGGGGACTGCAACAGAGCAGTTCTTC

J gene: TRBJ2-3
D gene: TRBD2
V gene: TRBV29-1
clone size: .
CDR3 protein: CSVGRLAGGPDTQYF
CDR3 DNA: TGCAGCGTTGGAAGACTAGCGGGAGGCCCCGATACGCAGTATTTT

J gene: TRBJ2-5
D gene: TRBD1
V gene: TRBV29-1
clone size: .
CDR3 protein: CSVCRGQGAQETQYF
CDR3 DNA: TGCAGCGTTTGCAGAGGACAGGGGGCCCAAGAGACCCAGTACTTC

J gene: TRBJ2-5
D gene: .
V gene: TRBV12-3/TRBV12-4
clone size: many
CDR3 protein: CASSLARAVQETQYF
CDR3 DNA: TGTGCCAGCAGTTTAGCGCGGGCAGTTCAAGAGACCCAGTACTTC

J gene: TRBJ1-3
D gene: TRBD1
V gene: TRBV6-1
clone size: many
CDR3 protein: CASRTDRTYSGNTIYF
CDR3 DNA: TGTGCCAGCAGAACGGACAGGACTTACTCTGGAAACACCATATATTTT

J gene: TRBJ1-5
D gene: TRBD1
V gene: TRBV28
clone size: .
CDR3 protein: CASSSYRGSNQPQHF
CDR3 DNA: TGTGCCAGCAGTTCTTACAGGGGTAGCAATCAGCCCCAGCATTTT

J gene: TRBJ2-3
D gene: TRBD2
V gene: TRBV4-3
clone size: .
CDR3 protein: CASSQDPGLAVTDTQYF
CDR3 DNA: TGCGCCAGCAGCCAAGATCCGGGACTAGCGGTCACAGATACGCAGTATTTT

J gene: TRBJ2-5
D gene: TRBD2
V gene: TRBV7-2
clone size: .
CDR3 protein: CASSLEGLASAETQYF
CDR3 DNA: TGTGCCAGCAGCTTAGAGGGACTAGCGAGTGCAGAGACCCAGTACTTC

J gene: TRBJ2-1
D gene: .
V gene: TRBV7-2
clone size: .
CDR3 protein: CASSLSGRGSYNEQFF
CDR3 DNA: TGTGCCAGCAGCTTAAGTGGGCGGGGCTCCTACAATGAGCAGTTCTTC

J gene: TRBJ1-4
D gene: .
V gene: TRBV7-6
clone size: .
CDR3 protein: CASSRESVAGGEKLFF
CDR3 DNA: TGTGCCAGCAGCCGGGAATCTGTGGCAGGTGGTGAAAAACTGTTTTTT

J gene: TRBJ2-4
D gene: .
V gene: TRBV3-1
clone size: many
CDR3 protein: CASSQATGYSIQYF
CDR3 DNA: TGTGCCAGCAGCCAAGCTACAGGGTATAGCATTCAGTACTTC

J gene: TRBJ1-4
D gene: TRBD1
V gene: TRBV7-9
clone size: few
CDR3 protein: CASSPRTGTDEKLFF
CDR3 DNA: TGTGCCAGCAGCCCACGGACAGGGACAGATGAAAAACTGTTTTTT

J gene: TRBJ2-1
D gene: .
V gene: TRBV6-1
clone size: .
CDR3 protein: CASSEVSARNNEQFF
CDR3 DNA: TGTGCCAGCAGTGAAGTCTCAGCTCGTAACAATGAGCAGTTCTTC

J gene: TRBJ1-5
D gene: TRBD1
V gene: TRBV6-2/TRBV6-3
clone size: .
CDR3 protein: CASRTGTDLSNQPQHF
CDR3 DNA: TGTGCCAGCAGGACCGGGACAGATCTTAGCAATCAGCCCCAGCATTTT

J gene: TRBJ2-1
D gene: .
V gene: TRBV7-3
clone size: many
CDR3 protein: CASSLSPVEALYNEQFF
CDR3 DNA: TGTGCCAGCAGCTTAAGCCCCGTCGAGGCCCTTTACAATGAGCAGTTCTTC

J gene: TRBJ1-1
D gene: .
V gene: TRBV20-1
clone size: .
CDR3 protein: CSASDPRGLNTEAFF
CDR3 DNA: TGCAGTGCTAGTGATCCCAGAGGGTTGAACACTGAAGCTTTCTTT

J gene: TRBJ1-4
D gene: .
V gene: TRBV12-3/TRBV12-4
clone size: .
CDR3 protein: CASSLARRINEKLFF
CDR3 DNA: TGTGCCAGCAGCTTGGCTAGACGAATAAATGAAAAACTGTTTTTT

J gene: TRBJ2-7
D gene: TRBD2
V gene: TRBV9
clone size: many
CDR3 protein: CASSVGGGSTSEQYF
CDR3 DNA: TGTGCCAGCAGCGTAGGGGGCGGGAGCACCTCCGAGCAGTACTTC